One sample yielded the 7 T cell receptor beta chains listed below, sequenced in a study of cytomegalovirus exposure and HLA in healthy donors. Here immunoSEQ multiplex PCR was the method, and the copy in TCRdb shows in-frame clones only, minus some. Counted here are about 110,000 clones, 88% occurring once; the ten biggest clones make up more than 2%. The source material was PBMCs. The receptors shown here come from a woman aged 18-30 years in good health and CMV-seronegative.

The chain combines TRBV5-4 with TRBJ2-7, with TRBD2 matching over 7 bases. The germline CDR1 and CDR2 sequences are SGHNT and YYREEE (reference sequence). The V segment lost 1 base and the J segment 3 bases; nucleotides outside the gene matches: 7. The CDR3 has 15 residues. CDR3 nucleotide sequence: TGTGCCAGCAGCTTGATTGCGGGAGACGGCTACGAGCAGTACTTC. Translating gives CASSLIAGDGYEQYF.

This chain links TRBV5-5 with TRBJ2-6; 11 nucleotides match TRBD1. Germline V gives CDR1 SGHKS, CDR2 YYEKEE (reference sequence). Trimming took 7 bases from V and 0 from J; bases not matched to a gene: 9. This CDR3 comprises 18 residues. DNA of the CDR3: TGTGCCAGCGGTAAAGGACAGGGGGCTTCCTCTGGGGCCAACGTCCTGACTTTC. This codes for CASGKGQGASSGANVLTF.

The V call is TRBV6-5, the J call TRBJ2-7; no clear D. CDR1 and CDR2 (germline): MNHEY, SVGAGI. The CDR3 has 14 residues. Trimming pared 4 bases from V and 6 bases from J, leaving 16 bases between. The CDR3 DNA reads TGTGCCAGCAGTTCCCCCCGAGAGGTCGGCGAGCAGTACTTC. Protein product: CASSSPREVGEQYF.

This chain joins TRBV6-1 and TRBJ2-7, with D perhaps TRBD2 (7 bases). The CDR3 spans 17 residues. The ends were cut back, 2 bases at V and 6 bases at J, with 23 bases in the middle. CDR1 is MNHNS, CDR2 SASEGT, per germline. Here the CDR3 DNA reads TGTGCCAGCAGTGAAAGGGGGGAGGCGGGGGCGGTCGGCGAGCAGTACTTC. It encodes CASSERGEAGAVGEQYF.

The chain links TRBV6-1 to TRBJ2-5; 7 nucleotides match TRBD2. V shed 5 bases, J shed 2 bases, and the junction held 8 bases outside the gene matches. Germline V gene lookup returns CDR1 MNHNS and CDR2 SASEGT. The length of the CDR3 is 15 residues. The CDR3 loop reads CASSRTRGGQETQYF. CDR3 in DNA: TGTGCCAGCAGTAGGACACGCGGGGGACAAGAGACCCAGTACTTC.

In this sample, this clone turned up once. The rearrangement uses TRBV7-8 and TRBJ2-7; 8 bases match TRBD1. CDR1 and CDR2 from the germline V gene are SGHVS and FQNEAQ. This CDR3 region has 14 residues. V was clipped by 7 bases and J by 3 bases; unmatched bases: 8. CDR3 region: CASTTGGTFYEQYF. The CDR3 nucleotides read TGTGCCAGCACCACAGGGGGTACGTTCTACGAGCAGTACTTC.

The chain joins TRBV27 to TRBJ2-7, with a weak D call TRBD2 (6 bases). CDR1 and CDR2 (germline): MNHEY, SMNVEV (reference sequence). V shed 2 bases and J shed 2 bases, with 10 bases lying between them. The CDR3 is made up of 14 amino acids. The CDR3 sequence is CASSLTGDPYEQYF. CDR3 in DNA: TGTGCCAGCAGTTTAACGGGGGACCCCTACGAGCAGTACTTC.